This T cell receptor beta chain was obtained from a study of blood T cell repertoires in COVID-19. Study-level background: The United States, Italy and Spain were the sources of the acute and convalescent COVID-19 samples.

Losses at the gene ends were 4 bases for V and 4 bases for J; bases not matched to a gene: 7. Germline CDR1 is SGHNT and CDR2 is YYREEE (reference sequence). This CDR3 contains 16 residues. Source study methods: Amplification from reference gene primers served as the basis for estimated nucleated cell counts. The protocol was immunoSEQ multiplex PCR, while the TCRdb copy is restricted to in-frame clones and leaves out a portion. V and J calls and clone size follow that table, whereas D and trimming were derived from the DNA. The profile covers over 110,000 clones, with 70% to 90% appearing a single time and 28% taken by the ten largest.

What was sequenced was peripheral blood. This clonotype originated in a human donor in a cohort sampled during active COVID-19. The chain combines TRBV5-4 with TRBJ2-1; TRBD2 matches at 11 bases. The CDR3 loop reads CASSEGTSGTYNEQFF. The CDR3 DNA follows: TGTGCCAGCAGCGAGGGGACTAGCGGCACTTACAATGAGCAGTTCTTC.